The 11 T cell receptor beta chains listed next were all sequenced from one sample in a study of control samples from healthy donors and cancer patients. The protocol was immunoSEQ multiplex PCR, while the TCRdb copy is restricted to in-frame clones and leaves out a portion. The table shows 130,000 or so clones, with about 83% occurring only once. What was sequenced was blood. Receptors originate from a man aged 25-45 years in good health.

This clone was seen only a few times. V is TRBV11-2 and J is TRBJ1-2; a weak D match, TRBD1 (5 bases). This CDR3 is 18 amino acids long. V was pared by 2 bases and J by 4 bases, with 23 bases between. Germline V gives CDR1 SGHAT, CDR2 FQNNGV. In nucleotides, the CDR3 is TGTGCCAGCAGCTTAAGAAGACAAACCGGGACCTCGATCTATGGCTACACCTTC. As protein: CASSLRRQTGTSIYGYTF. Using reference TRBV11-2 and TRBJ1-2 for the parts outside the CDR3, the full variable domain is EAGVAQSPRYKIIEKRQSVAFWCNPISGHATLYWYQQILGQGPKLLIQFQNNGVVDDSQLPKDRFSAERLKGVDSTLKIQPAKLEDSAVYLCASSLRRQTGTSIYGYTFGSGTRLTVV.

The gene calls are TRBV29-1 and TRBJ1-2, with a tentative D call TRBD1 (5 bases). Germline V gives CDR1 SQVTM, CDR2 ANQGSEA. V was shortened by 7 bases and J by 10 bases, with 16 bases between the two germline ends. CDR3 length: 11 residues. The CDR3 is CSATDGGDYTF. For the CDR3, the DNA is TGCAGCGCCACAGACGGGGGGGACTACACCTTC. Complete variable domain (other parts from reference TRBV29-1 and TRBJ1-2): SAVISQKPSRDICQRGTSLTIQCQVDSQVTMMFWYRQQPGQSLTLIATANQGSEATYESGFVIDKFPISRPNLTFSTLTVSNMSPEDSSIYLCSATDGGDYTFGSGTRLTVV.

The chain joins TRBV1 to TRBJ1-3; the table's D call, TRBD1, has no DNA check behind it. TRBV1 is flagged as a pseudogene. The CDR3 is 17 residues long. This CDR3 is CTSSQDHRGTTGNTIYF. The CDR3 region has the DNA TGCACCAGCAGCCAAGATCACAGGGGGACGACTGGAAACACCATATATTTT.

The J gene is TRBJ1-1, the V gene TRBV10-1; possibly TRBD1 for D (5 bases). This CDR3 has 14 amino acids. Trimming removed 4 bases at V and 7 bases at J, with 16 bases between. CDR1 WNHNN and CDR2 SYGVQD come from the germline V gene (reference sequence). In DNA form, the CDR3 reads TGCGCCAGCAGTGCTCAGGGAGGTGGTGGTGAAGCTTTCTTT. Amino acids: CASSAQGGGGEAFF.

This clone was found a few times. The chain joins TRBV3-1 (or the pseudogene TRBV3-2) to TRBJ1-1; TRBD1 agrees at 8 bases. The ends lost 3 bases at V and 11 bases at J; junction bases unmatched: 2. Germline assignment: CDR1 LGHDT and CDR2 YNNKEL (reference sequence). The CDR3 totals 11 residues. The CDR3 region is CASSQDRVAFF. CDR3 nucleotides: TGTGCCAGCAGCCAGGACAGGGTCGCTTTCTTT.

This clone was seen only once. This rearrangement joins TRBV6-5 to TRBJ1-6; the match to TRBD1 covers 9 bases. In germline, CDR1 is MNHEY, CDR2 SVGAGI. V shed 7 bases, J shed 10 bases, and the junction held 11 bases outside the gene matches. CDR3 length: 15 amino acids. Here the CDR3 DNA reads TGTGCCAGCACCGCCGGGGACAGGGTAATATCACCCCTCCACTTT. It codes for CASTAGDRVISPLHF.

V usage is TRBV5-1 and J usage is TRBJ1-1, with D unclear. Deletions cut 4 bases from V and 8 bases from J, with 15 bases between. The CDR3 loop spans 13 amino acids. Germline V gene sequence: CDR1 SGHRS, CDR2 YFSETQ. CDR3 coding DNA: TGCGCCAGCAGCCTAGGGTCGCAGGAGGAAGCTTTCTTT. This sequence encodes CASSLGSQEEAFF.

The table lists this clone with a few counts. The CDR3 region has the DNA TGTGCCAGCAGTTTAGCGCGTTTGAGCGGCACCTTC. It translates to CASSLARLSGTF. This chain uses TRBV12-3 or TRBV12-4 with TRBJ1-2; D is ambiguous. The CDR3 is 12 residues long. V was clipped by 0 bases and J by 13 bases, with 12 bases between them.

CDR3 sequence reads: CASSQPGGSYNEQFF. Here the CDR3 DNA reads TGCGCCAGCAGCCAACCAGGGGGCTCCTACAATGAGCAGTTCTTC. The chain combines TRBV4-1 with TRBJ2-1; TRBD1 agrees at 7 bases. The CDR3 spans 15 residues. Per germline, CDR1 MGHRA and CDR2 YSYEKL. Trimming cost V 2 bases and J 0 bases; bases outside gene matches: 1.

CDR3 sequence reads: CASSGGSQETQYF. DNA of the CDR3: TGCGCCAGCAGTGGGGGATCCCAAGAGACCCAGTACTTC. This rearrangement joins TRBV5-1 to TRBJ2-5; D might be TRBD1 or TRBD2, each matching 5 bases. Trimming shortened V by 5 bases and J by 1 base, and 9 bases separated the two germline ends. Germline assignment: CDR1 SGHRS and CDR2 YFSETQ. The CDR3 sequence is 13 residues long.

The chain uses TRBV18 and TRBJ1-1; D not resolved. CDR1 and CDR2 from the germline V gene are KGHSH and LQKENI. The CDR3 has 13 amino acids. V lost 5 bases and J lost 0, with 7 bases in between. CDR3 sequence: CASSAEMNTEAFF. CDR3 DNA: TGTGCCAGCTCAGCCGAGATGAACACTGAAGCTTTCTTT.